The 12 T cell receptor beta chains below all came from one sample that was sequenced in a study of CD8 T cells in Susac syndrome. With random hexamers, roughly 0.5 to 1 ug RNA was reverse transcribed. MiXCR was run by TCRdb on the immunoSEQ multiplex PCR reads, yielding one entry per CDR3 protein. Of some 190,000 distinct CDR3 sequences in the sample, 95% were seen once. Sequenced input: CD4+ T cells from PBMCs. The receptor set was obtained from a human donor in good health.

CDR3 DNA: TGTGCCACCAGTGATCCTGCCGGGGAGACCCAGTACTTC. Its translation: CATSDPAGETQYF. The rearrangement links TRBV24-1 to TRBJ2-5, with D unclear. The V end lost 3 bases, the J end lost 5 bases, and 9 bases lay between the germline ends. The CDR3 is 13 amino acids. Germline CDR1 KGHDR, CDR2 SFDVKD.

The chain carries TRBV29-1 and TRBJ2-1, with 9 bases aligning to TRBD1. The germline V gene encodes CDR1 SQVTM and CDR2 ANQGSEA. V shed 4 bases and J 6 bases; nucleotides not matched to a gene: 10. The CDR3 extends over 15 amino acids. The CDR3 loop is CSVGGTGKSVNEQFF. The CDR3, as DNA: TGCAGCGTTGGGGGGACAGGGAAGTCGGTCAATGAGCAGTTCTTC.

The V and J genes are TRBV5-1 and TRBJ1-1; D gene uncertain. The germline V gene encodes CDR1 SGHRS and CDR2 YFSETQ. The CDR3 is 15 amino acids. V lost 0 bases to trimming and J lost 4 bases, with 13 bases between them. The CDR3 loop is CASSLGGNVGTEAFF. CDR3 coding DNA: TGCGCCAGCAGCTTGGGAGGTAACGTTGGCACTGAAGCTTTCTTT.

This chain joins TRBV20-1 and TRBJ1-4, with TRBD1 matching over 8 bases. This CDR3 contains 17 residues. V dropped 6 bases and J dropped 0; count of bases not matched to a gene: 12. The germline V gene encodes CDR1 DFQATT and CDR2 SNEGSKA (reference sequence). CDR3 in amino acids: CSASRGLNPATNEKLFF. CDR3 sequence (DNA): TGCAGTGCCAGCAGGGGGCTAAACCCGGCAACTAATGAAAAACTGTTTTTT.

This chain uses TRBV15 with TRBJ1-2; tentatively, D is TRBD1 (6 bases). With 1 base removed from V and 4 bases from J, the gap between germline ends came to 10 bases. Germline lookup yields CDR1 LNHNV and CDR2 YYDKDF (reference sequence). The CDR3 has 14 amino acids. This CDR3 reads CATSRGGQTYGYTF. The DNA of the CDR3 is TGTGCCACCAGCAGAGGAGGACAGACCTATGGCTACACCTTC.

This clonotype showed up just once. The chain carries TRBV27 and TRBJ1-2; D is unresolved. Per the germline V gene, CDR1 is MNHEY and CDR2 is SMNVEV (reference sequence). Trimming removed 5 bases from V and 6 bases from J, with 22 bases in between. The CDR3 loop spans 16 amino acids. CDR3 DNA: TGTGCCAGCAGTCCGGACCGTACCCCACGTGAGAATGGCTACACCTTC. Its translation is CASSPDRTPRENGYTF.

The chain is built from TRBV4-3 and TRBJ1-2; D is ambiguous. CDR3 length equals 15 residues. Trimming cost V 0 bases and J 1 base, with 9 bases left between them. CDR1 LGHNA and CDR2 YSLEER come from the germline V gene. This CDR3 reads CASSQEMGDNYGYTF. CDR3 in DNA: TGCGCCAGCAGCCAAGAAATGGGAGATAACTATGGCTACACCTTC.

The CDR3 region has the DNA TGTGCCTGGAATTGGGGGGAGCAGCCCCAGCATTTT. Residues: CAWNWGEQPQHF. The chain is built from TRBV30 and TRBJ1-5; a possible D gene is TRBD1 (5 bases). This CDR3 has 12 residues. Germline loops: CDR1 GTSNPN, CDR2 SVGIG (reference sequence). The ends were cut back, 4 bases at V and 7 bases at J, with 11 bases in the middle.

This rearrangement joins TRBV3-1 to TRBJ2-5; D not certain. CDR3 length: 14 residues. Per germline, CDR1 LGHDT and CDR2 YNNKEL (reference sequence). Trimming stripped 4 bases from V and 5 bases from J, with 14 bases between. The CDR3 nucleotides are TGTGCCAGCAGCCTCTTAGTGTCGATGGAGACCCAGTACTTC. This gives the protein CASSLLVSMETQYF.

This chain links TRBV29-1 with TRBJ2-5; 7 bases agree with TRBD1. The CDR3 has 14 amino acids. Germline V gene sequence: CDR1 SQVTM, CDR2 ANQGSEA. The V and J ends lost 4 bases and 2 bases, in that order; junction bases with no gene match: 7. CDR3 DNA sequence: TGCAGCGTTGTAGTGGGACAGAAACAAGAGACCCAGTACTTC. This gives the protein CSVVVGQKQETQYF.

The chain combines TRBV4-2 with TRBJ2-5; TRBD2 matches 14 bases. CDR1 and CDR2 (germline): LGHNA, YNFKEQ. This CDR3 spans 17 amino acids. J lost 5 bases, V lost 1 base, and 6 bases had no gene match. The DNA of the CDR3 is TGTGCCAGCAGCCAAGTTCAGGGGACTAGCGGGAGTGAGACCCAGTACTTC. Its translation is CASSQVQGTSGSETQYF.

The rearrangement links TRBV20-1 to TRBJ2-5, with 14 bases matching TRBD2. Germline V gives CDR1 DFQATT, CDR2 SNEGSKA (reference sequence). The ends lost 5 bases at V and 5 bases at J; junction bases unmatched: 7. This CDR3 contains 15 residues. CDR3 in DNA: TGCAGTGCTCTGGGACTAGCGGGAGCCAGGGAGACCCAGTACTTC. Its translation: CSALGLAGARETQYF.